The 3 T cell receptor beta chains reported below all come from one sample, sequenced in a study of breast tumors, draining lymph nodes, adjacent tissues. Using its own MiXCR run on the multiplex PCR reads, TCRdb lists one record per CDR3 protein. This table holds about 200,000 distinct CDR3 sequences, about 34% found once. Samples came from axillary lymph nodes draining the breast cancer. The sample comprised axillary lymph node tissue. These receptors were obtained from a female donor with breast cancer. Some clones in this sample may be carry-over from other donors' samples.

Comment on this clonotype: A much larger clone differs by one base, so this may be a read error. In DNA form, the CDR3 reads TGTGCCAGCAGCTTAGGGGCAGTCTCCTACAATGAGCGGTTCTTC. Amino acids: CASSLGAVSYNERFF. The chain carries TRBV7-9 and TRBJ2-1; no firm D call. The CDR3 extends over 15 amino acids. Germline-derived CDR1 and CDR2 are SEHNR and FQNEAQ (reference sequence).

The table lists this clonotype with many counts. V gene TRBV2 combines with J gene TRBJ1-2, with 8 bases fitting TRBD1. Germline V gene lookup returns CDR1 SNHLY and CDR2 FYNNEI. V shed 7 bases, J shed 5 bases, and the junction held 12 bases outside the gene matches. The CDR3 is made up of 15 amino acids. The CDR3: CASTGGGQGVYGYTF. The CDR3 DNA follows: TGTGCCAGCACGGGGGGAGGACAGGGTGTTTATGGCTACACCTTC.

This clonotype has more than one count but fewer than ten. Just one base apart from a much larger clone, this may be a read error. V gene TRBV7-9 combines with J gene TRBJ2-1; maybe TRBD2 (6 bases). Germline V gene sequence: CDR1 SEHNR, CDR2 FQNEAQ (reference sequence). The CDR3 covers 15 residues. CDR3 residues: CASSKARADYNEQLF. In nucleotides, the CDR3 is TGTGCCAGCAGCAAGGCACGCGCGGACTACAATGAGCAGCTCTTC.